Below are 12 T cell receptor beta chains sequenced from a single sample in a study of CD8 T cells in Susac syndrome. Reverse transcription of roughly 0.45 to 1 ug RNA used random hexamers. TCRdb re-derived calls from the immunoSEQ multiplex PCR reads in MiXCR, one entry per CDR3 protein. The sample records 150,000 to 160,000 distinct CDR3 sequences, around 95% being singletons. The sequencing sample was made of CD8+ T cells from PBMCs. The source of these receptors is a human donor with multiple sclerosis.

The chain links TRBV7-9 to TRBJ2-3, with 7 nucleotides matching TRBD2. Per the germline V gene, CDR1 is SEHNR and CDR2 is FQNEAQ (reference sequence). This CDR3 region has 15 residues. Germline trimming cut 3 bases from V and 2 bases from J; bases unmatched to any gene: 5. The CDR3: CASSFPTSPTDTQYF. In DNA, the CDR3 is TGTGCCAGCAGCTTCCCGACTAGCCCCACAGATACGCAGTATTTT.

The rearrangement links TRBV7-9 to TRBJ2-1, with TRBD2 identical over 12 bases. The CDR3 has 16 amino acids. The V gene end was trimmed by 5 bases and the J gene end by 9 bases; junction bases not matched to a gene: 11. The germline V gene has CDR1 SEHNR and CDR2 FQNEAQ (reference sequence). CDR3 DNA sequence: TGTGCCAGCAGCGCGACTAGCGGGGGCTTTCATGGTGAGCAGTTCTTC. This gives the protein CASSATSGGFHGEQFF.

V gene TRBV4-1 combines with J gene TRBJ2-1; D is unclear. The CDR3 is 17 residues long. CDR1 MGHRA and CDR2 YSYEKL come from the germline V gene. V was trimmed by 0 bases and J by 6 bases, leaving 18 bases between them. The CDR3 region has the DNA TGCGCCAGCAGCCAAGATGCGGTTAGTAGCACTCGCAATGAGCAGTTCTTC. Amino acids: CASSQDAVSSTRNEQFF.

The chain uses TRBV20-1 and TRBJ2-7, with unresolved D. This CDR3 contains 12 residues. Trimming pared 3 bases from V and 2 bases from J, leaving 8 bases between. Looked up from germline, CDR1 is DFQATT and CDR2 is SNEGSKA (reference sequence). In DNA form, the CDR3 reads TGCAGTGCTAGGAGTACAGCCTACGAGCAGTACGTC. The encoded protein is CSARSTAYEQYV.

The J gene is TRBJ1-1, the V gene TRBV7-8; D not certain. The CDR3 has 15 residues. The ends were cut back, 1 base at V and 1 base at J, with 10 bases in the middle. Per the germline V gene, CDR1 is SGHVS and CDR2 is FQNEAQ. Here the CDR3 reads CASSLGDGWNTEAFF. CDR3 nucleotide sequence: TGTGCCAGCAGCTTAGGGGATGGGTGGAACACTGAAGCTTTCTTT.

DNA for the CDR3: TGTGCCAGCAGATCACAGGGGAGTGATGGCTACACCTTC. This sequence encodes CASRSQGSDGYTF. The chain couples TRBV27 to TRBJ1-2; 7 bases line up with TRBD1. In germline, CDR1 is MNHEY, CDR2 SMNVEV (reference sequence). V lost 6 bases and J lost 6; bases outside the gene matches: 7. The CDR3 spans 13 residues.

This sequence joins TRBV2 and TRBJ2-1; D uncertain. This CDR3 is built from 11 residues. The ends were cut back, 6 bases at V and 5 bases at J, with 5 bases in the middle. From germline, CDR1 is SNHLY and CDR2 FYNNEI. CDR3 nucleotides: TGTGCCAGCAGGGAACACAATGAGCAGTTCTTC. Encoded protein: CASREHNEQFF.

The chain recombines TRBV30 with TRBJ2-7, with D perhaps TRBD2 (6 bases). The germline gives CDR1 GTSNPN, CDR2 SVGIG (reference sequence). The CDR3 contains 13 residues. V was cut by 3 bases and J by 6 bases, with 15 bases left in between. The CDR3 is CAWRGTRIGEQYF. The CDR3 bases are TGTGCCTGGAGGGGGACTCGGATCGGCGAGCAGTACTTC.

V and J are TRBV6-5 and TRBJ1-1; perhaps TRBD1 as D (5 bases). Trimming removed 2 bases at V and 3 bases at J, with 13 bases between. This CDR3 spans 15 amino acids. The germline gives CDR1 MNHEY, CDR2 SVGAGI. The CDR3 DNA sequence: TGTGCCAGCAGTTACCCTTCTGTGGGGGACACTGAAGCTTTCTTT. Its protein is CASSYPSVGDTEAFF.

J is TRBJ1-2 and V is TRBV27; 10 nucleotides align to TRBD1. J lost 3 bases, V lost 8 bases, and 9 bases had no gene match. The CDR3 has 15 amino acids. Germline-derived CDR1 and CDR2 are MNHEY and SMNVEV (reference sequence). DNA of the CDR3: TGTGCCAGCTCCCCCATCGGGACAGGGGACTATGGCTACACCTTC. This gives the protein CASSPIGTGDYGYTF.

The genes are TRBV29-1 and TRBJ1-2, with 8 nucleotides matching TRBD1. J was trimmed by 3 bases and V by 7 bases; bases with no gene match: 7. CDR3 size: 13 residues. Germline V gene data show CDR1 as SQVTM and CDR2 as ANQGSEA. DNA for the CDR3: TGCAGCGGGGGACAGGTGGGAGACTATGGCTACACCTTC. This gives the protein CSGGQVGDYGYTF.

The chain is built from TRBV30 and TRBJ1-1; TRBD1 matches 11 bases. The CDR3 extends over 11 amino acids. V lost 5 bases and J lost 7; bases outside the gene matches: 0. From germline, CDR1 is GTSNPN and CDR2 SVGIG (reference sequence). CDR3 region: CAWGTGGEAFF. The CDR3 DNA reads TGTGCCTGGGGGACAGGGGGTGAAGCTTTCTTT.